This is a list of T cell receptor beta chains from one sample in a study of cytomegalovirus exposure and HLA in healthy donors. Profiled with immunoSEQ multiplex PCR; TCRdb holds only in-frame clones, not every one. The sample has over 80,000 clones, roughly four fifths seen once. What was sequenced was PBMCs. All receptors come from a middle-aged man in good health and CMV-seropositive. Each CDR3 is given with its conserved first and last residue. The order of the fields is CDR3 length, J gene, D gene, V gene, clone size, CDR3 DNA, CDR3 protein. A D gene is named only where the DNA matches it firmly. Expanded clones are given a class, and other clones once, few, many or no size at all.

>14|TRBJ1-2|NA|TRBV5-6|NA
TGTGCCAGCAGCTTGGCCTCCCCCGACTATGGCTACACCTTC
CASSLASPDYGYTF
>15|TRBJ2-3|TRBD2|TRBV2|NA
TGTGCCAGCAAAATAGCGGGACGGGGTGTGGATACGCAGTATTTT
CASKIAGRGVDTQYF
>15|TRBJ2-1|TRBD2|TRBV30|NA
TGTGCCTGGAGTGTTCTTCTAGCGGGGAACAATGAGCAGTTCTTC
CAWSVLLAGNNEQFF
>14|TRBJ1-6|NA|TRBV27|once
TGTGCCGCGCGTCGGGGGGGTATGGATTCACCCCTCCACTTT
CAARRGGMDSPLHF
>17|TRBJ2-1|TRBD2|TRBV10-1|NA
TGCGCCAGCAGTGAGGGCATAGCGGGAGGCTCCTACAATGAGCAGTTCTTC
CASSEGIAGGSYNEQFF
>15|TRBJ2-1|NA|TRBV5-8|NA
TGTGCCAGCAGCGTCCCCTGGGCAGCGGGTAGTGAGCAGTTCTTC
CASSVPWAAGSEQFF
>14|TRBJ1-6|NA|TRBV5-1|once
TGCGCCAGCAGCTTGAGCCAATCGAATTCACCCCTCCACTTT
CASSLSQSNSPLHF
>15|TRBJ2-7|TRBD1|TRBV5-1|NA
TGCGCCAGCAGCTTATCCGGGACAGGGGACTACGAGCAGTACTTC
CASSLSGTGDYEQYF
>15|TRBJ2-5|NA|TRBV5-4|NA
TGTGCCAGCAGCCGGGGGTTTCAAATCCAAGAGACCCAGTACTTC
CASSRGFQIQETQYF
>15|TRBJ2-5|NA|TRBV5-1|NA
TGCGCCAGCAGCTTTACTACTTCCCTGCGGGAGACCCAGTACTTC
CASSFTTSLRETQYF